This TCR beta chain was identified in a study of cytomegalovirus exposure and HLA in healthy donors. Worth noting for this clone: Its antigen remains unidentified.

The study ran its PCR with 60 Vbeta and 13 Jbeta primers. Sequenced by immunoSEQ multiplex PCR; TCRdb stores in-frame clones only, minus some. The sample has 150,000 to 200,000 clones, around 81% seen once. Study-level results: In a later analysis, TCR beta V- and J-gene trimming showed a link to a missense DCLRE1C variant. A later analysis reportedly identified an Asian-associated ancestry cluster as carrying fewer N-insertions than the roughly 670-donor mean. TRBV6-2, TRBV6-3 and some other V segments were unresolvable in 87-base-pair reads.

CDR1 is SNHLY, CDR2 FYNNEI, per germline. The CDR3 is made up of 14 amino acids. Trimming cost V 9 bases and J 3 bases; bases outside gene matches: 8. This clonotype originated in a woman in her 40s in good health and CMV-seronegative. Sequencing used PBMCs. V usage is TRBV2 and J usage is TRBJ1-5, with TRBD1 identical over 7 bases. CDR3 sequence reads: CASAGQDSNQPQHF. The CDR3 DNA follows: TGTGCCAGTGCCGGACAGGATTCCAATCAGCCCCAGCATTTT.